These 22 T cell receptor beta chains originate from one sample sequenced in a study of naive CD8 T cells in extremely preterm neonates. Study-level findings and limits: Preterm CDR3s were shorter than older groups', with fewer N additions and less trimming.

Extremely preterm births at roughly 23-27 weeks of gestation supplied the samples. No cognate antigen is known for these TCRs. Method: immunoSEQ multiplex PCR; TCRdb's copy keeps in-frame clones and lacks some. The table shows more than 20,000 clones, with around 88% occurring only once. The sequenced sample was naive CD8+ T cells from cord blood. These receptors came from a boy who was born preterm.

The CDR3 here is CASSPHPQPGGVQETQYF. As DNA, the CDR3 is TGTGCCAGCAGCCCGCACCCACAGCCGGGGGGCGTTCAAGAGACCCAGTACTTC. The chain employs TRBV11-3 and TRBJ2-5; possible D gene TRBD2, 7 bases. The CDR3 is 18 amino acids. V lost 5 bases, J lost 2 bases, and 24 bases lay in between. Germline CDR1 and CDR2: SGHNT and YENEEA. Using reference TRBV11-3 and TRBJ2-5 for the parts outside the CDR3, the full variable domain is EAGVVQSPRYKIIEKKQPVAFWCNPISGHNTLYWYLQNLGQGPELLIRYENEEAVDDSQLPKDRFSAERLKGVDSTLKIQPAELGDSAVYLCASSPHPQPGGVQETQYFGPGTRLLVL.

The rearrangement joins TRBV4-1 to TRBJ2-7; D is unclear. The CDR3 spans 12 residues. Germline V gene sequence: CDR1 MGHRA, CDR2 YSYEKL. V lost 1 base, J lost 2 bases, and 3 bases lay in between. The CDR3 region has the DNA TGCGCCAGCAGCCAAGGGACCTACGAGCAGTACTTC. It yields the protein CASSQGTYEQYF.

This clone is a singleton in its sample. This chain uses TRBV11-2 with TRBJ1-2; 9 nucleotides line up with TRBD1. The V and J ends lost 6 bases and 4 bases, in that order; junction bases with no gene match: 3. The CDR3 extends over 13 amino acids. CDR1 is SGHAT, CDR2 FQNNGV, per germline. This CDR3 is CASSATGGYGYTF. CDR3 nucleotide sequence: TGTGCCAGCAGTGCGACAGGGGGCTATGGCTACACCTTC.

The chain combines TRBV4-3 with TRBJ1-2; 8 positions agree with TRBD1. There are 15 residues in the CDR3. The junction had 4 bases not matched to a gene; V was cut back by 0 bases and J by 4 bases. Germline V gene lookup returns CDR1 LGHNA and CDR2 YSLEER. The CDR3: CASSQEWTGSYGYTF. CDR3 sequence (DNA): TGCGCCAGCAGCCAAGAGTGGACAGGGAGCTATGGCTACACCTTC.

DNA for the CDR3: TGTGCCAGCAGTTTCATAGGGTACGAGCAGTACTTC. This translates into CASSFIGYEQYF. The chain has TRBV27 and TRBJ2-7; D remains ambiguous. The V end was cut by 3 bases, the J end by 4 bases, with 7 bases between. Germline CDR1 is MNHEY and CDR2 is SMNVEV (reference sequence). The CDR3 consists of 12 residues.

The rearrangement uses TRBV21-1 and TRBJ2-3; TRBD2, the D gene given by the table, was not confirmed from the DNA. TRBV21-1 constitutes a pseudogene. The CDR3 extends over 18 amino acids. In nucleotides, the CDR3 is TGTGCCAGCAGCAAAAACCGACTAGCCAACTCTAGCACAGATACGCAGTATTTT. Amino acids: CASSKNRLANSSTDTQYF.

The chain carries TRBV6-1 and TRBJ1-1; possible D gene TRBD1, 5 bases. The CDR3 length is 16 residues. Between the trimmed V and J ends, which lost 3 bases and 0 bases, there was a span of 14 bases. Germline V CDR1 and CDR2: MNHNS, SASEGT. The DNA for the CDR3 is TGTGCCAGCAGTGAGGTCGGGGGATGGGTGAACACTGAAGCTTTCTTT. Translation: CASSEVGGWVNTEAFF.

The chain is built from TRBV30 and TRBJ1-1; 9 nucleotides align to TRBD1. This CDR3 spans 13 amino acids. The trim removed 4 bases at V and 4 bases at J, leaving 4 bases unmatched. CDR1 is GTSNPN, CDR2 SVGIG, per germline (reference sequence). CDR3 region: CAWTTTGGTEAFF. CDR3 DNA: TGTGCCTGGACTACGACAGGGGGCACTGAAGCTTTCTTT.

The chain's CDR3 is CASSSGGSYNEQFF. CDR3 coding DNA: TGTGCCAGCAGCTCCGGGGGTTCCTACAATGAGCAGTTCTTC. This chain links TRBV7-3 with TRBJ2-1; possibly TRBD2 for D (6 bases). CDR3 length: 14 amino acids. Germline V lookup: CDR1 SGHTA, CDR2 FQGTGA. V lost 4 bases, J lost 1 base, and 8 bases lay in between.

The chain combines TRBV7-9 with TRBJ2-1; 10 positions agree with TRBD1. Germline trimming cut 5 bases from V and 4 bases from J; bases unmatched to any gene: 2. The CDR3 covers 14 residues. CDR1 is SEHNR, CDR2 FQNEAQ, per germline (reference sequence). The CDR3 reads CASSPGQGYNEQFF. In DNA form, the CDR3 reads TGTGCCAGCAGCCCGGGACAGGGGTACAATGAGCAGTTCTTC. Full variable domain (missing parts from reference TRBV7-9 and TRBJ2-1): DTGVSQNPRHKITKRGQNVTFRCDPISEHNRLYWYRQTLGQGPEFLTYFQNEAQLEKSRLLSDRFSAERPKGSFSTLEIQRTEQGDSAMYLCASSPGQGYNEQFFGPGTRLTVL.

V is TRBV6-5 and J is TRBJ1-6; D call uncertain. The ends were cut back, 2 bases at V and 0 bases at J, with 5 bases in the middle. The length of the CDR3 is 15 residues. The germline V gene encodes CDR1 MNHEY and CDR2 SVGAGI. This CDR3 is CASSYRNSYNSPLHF. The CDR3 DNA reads TGTGCCAGCAGTTACAGGAACTCCTATAATTCACCCCTCCACTTT.

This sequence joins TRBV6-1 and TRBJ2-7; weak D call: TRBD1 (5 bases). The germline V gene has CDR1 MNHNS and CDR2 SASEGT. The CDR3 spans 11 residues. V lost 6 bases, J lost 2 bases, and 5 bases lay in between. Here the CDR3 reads CASRDTYEQYF. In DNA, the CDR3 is TGTGCCAGCAGGGACACCTACGAGCAGTACTTC.

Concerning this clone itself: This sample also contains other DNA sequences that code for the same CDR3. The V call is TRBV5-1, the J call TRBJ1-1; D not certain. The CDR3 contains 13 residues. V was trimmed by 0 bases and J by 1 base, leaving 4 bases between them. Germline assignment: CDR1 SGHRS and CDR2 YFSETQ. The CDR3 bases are TGCGCCAGCAGCTTGGAGGGGAACACTGAAGCTTTCTTT. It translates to CASSLEGNTEAFF.

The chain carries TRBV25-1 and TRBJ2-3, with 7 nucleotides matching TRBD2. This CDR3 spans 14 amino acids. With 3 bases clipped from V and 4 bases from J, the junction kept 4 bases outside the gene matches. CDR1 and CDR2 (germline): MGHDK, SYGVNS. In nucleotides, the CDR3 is TGTGCCAGCAGTGAGTGGGGGGGGGCAGATACGCAGTATTTT. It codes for CASSEWGGADTQYF.

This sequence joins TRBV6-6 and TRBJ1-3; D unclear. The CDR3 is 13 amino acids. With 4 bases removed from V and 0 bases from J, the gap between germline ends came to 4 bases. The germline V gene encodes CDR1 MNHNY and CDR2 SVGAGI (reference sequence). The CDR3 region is CASSWDSGNTIYF. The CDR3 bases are TGTGCCAGCAGTTGGGACTCTGGAAACACCATATATTTT.

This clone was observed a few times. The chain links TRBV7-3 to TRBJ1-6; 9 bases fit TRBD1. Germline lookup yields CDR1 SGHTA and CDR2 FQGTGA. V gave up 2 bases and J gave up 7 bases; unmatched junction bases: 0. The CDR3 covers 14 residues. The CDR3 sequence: CASSLGTGNSPLHF. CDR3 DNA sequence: TGTGCCAGCAGCTTAGGGACAGGGAATTCACCCCTCCACTTT. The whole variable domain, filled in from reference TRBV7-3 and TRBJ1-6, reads GAGVSQTPSNKVTEKGKYVELRCDPISGHTALYWYRQSLGQGPEFLIYFQGTGAADDSGLPNDRFFAVRPEGSVSTLKIQRTERGDSAVYLCASSLGTGNSPLHFGNGTRLTVT.

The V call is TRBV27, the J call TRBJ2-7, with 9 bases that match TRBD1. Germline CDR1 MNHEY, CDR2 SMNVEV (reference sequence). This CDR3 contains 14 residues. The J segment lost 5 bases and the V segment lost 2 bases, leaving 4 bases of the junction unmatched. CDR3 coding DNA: TGTGCCAGCAGTTTAAGGGGACAGGGCCACGAGCAGTACTTC. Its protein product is CASSLRGQGHEQYF.

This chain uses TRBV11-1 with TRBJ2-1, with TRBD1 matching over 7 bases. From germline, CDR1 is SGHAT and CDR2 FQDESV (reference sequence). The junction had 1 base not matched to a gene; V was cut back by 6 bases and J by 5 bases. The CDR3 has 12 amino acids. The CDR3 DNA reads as TGTGCCAGCAGGACAGGGAACAATGAGCAGTTCTTC. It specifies CASRTGNNEQFF.

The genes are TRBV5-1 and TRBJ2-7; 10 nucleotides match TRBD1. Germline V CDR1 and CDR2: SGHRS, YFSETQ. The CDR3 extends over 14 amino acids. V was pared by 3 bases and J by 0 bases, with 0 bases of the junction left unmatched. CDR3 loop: CASSWTGGSYEQYF. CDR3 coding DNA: TGCGCCAGCAGCTGGACAGGGGGCTCCTACGAGCAGTACTTC.

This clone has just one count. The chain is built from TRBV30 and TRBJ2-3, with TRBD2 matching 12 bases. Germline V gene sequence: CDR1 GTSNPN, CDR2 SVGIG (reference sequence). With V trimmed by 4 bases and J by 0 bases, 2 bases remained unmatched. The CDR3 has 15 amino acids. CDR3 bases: TGTGCCTGGACTAGCGGGGGGGCCAGCACAGATACGCAGTATTTT. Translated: CAWTSGGASTDTQYF.

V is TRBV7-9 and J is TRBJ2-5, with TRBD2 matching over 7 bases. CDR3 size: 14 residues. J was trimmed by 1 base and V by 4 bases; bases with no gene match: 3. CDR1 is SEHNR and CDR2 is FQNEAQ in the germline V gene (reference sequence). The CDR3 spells CASSSASGQETQYF. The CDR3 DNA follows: TGTGCCAGCAGCTCGGCTAGCGGCCAAGAGACCCAGTACTTC. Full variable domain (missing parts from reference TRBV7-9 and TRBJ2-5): DTGVSQNPRHKITKRGQNVTFRCDPISEHNRLYWYRQTLGQGPEFLTYFQNEAQLEKSRLLSDRFSAERPKGSFSTLEIQRTEQGDSAMYLCASSSASGQETQYFGPGTRLLVL.

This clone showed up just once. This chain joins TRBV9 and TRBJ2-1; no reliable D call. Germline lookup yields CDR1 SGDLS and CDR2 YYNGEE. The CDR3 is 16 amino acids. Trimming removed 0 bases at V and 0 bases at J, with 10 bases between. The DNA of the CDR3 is TGTGCCAGCAGCGTAGCCAGCGATGGCTCCTACAATGAGCAGTTCTTC. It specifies CASSVASDGSYNEQFF.